The rows below give T cell receptor beta chains drawn from one sample of a study of blood T cell repertoires in COVID-19. The table came from immunoSEQ multiplex PCR; TCRdb's copy has only in-frame clones and leaves some out. Among about 240,000 clones, approximately 85% were seen once, and the ten largest hold around 0.78%. Sequencing used peripheral blood. The receptors were sampled from a woman aged 25 to 39 with acute or convalescent COVID-19. The CDR3 runs from the conserved cysteine through the conserved F or W. The D gene is left open where the match is weak. Clone size appears in some rows only: once, few, many, or a class for an expanded clone.

V gene	D gene	J gene	clone size	CDR3 DNA	CDR3 protein
TRBV6-5	.	TRBJ1-1	once	TGTGCCAGCAGTTTCGCGGGCCAAGCTGAAGCTTTCTTT	CASSFAGQAEAFF
TRBV7-2	TRBD1	TRBJ2-5	once	TGTGCCAGCAGCTCACAGGGGAGACAAGAGACCCAGTACTTC	CASSSQGRQETQYF
TRBV29-1	.	TRBJ1-2	.	TGCAGCGCCTTAGACAGCTCAGACGGCTATGGCTACACCTTC	CSALDSSDGYGYTF
TRBV7-8	.	TRBJ1-5	.	TGTGCCAGCAGCGCCGACAGGCCCTATCAGCCCCAGCATTTT	CASSADRPYQPQHF
TRBV6-2/TRBV6-3	TRBD2	TRBJ2-4	few	TGTGCCAGCAGTTACTCGAGATTAGCGGGAAGATCCTTC	CASSYSRLAGRSF
TRBV9	.	TRBJ1-6	.	TGTGCCAGCAAGGGGGAAGGAAATTCACCCCTCCACTTT	CASKGEGNSPLHF
TRBV3-1/TRBV3-2	TRBD1	TRBJ1-5	.	TGTGCCAGCAGTCTACAGGGGTTTCAGCCCCAGCATTTT	CASSLQGFQPQHF
TRBV4-3	TRBD2	TRBJ2-5	.	TGCGCCAGCAGCCAAGATCGGGGGGGTCGAGAGACCCAGTACTTC	CASSQDRGGRETQYF
TRBV5-1	TRBD2	TRBJ2-5	once	TGCGCCAGCAGCTTGACTAGCGGGAGTGCAGAGACCCAGTACTTC	CASSLTSGSAETQYF
TRBV27	.	TRBJ2-3	.	TGTGCCAGCAGTTCCTGGGGCGCAGATACGCAGTATTTT	CASSSWGADTQYF
TRBV5-4	TRBD2	TRBJ2-2	.	TGTGCCAGCAGCCCTCTCGGGGGACTAGCGGGAGGAACGAACACCGGGGAGCTGTTTTTT	CASSPLGGLAGGTNTGELFF
TRBV5-4	.	TRBJ2-1	.	TGTGCCAGCAGCGCGGACTATTACAATGAGCAGTTCTTC	CASSADYYNEQFF
TRBV27	TRBD2	TRBJ2-7	.	TGTGCCAGCAGTTTATTGGCTAGCGGGAGTGGTTACGAGCAGTACTTC	CASSLLASGSGYEQYF
TRBV11-2	TRBD1	TRBJ2-7	.	TGTGCCAGCAGCCAAGCAAGGGACAGACCCTACGAGCAGTACTTC	CASSQARDRPYEQYF